The clone carrying this TCR beta chain has at least ten counts. The entry originates in a study of T-cell reconstitution after alpha-beta-depleted transplantation in children. Preparation of the TCRbeta library was carried out with unique molecular identifiers. One entry per CDR3 protein, called by TCRdb with MiXCR from the PCR reads. The table includes 200,000 to 250,000 distinct CDR3 sequences, 11% detected once. V shed 1 base and J shed 0 bases, with 3 bases lying between them. Germline V gene sequence: CDR1 DFQATT, CDR2 SNEGSKA (reference sequence). This CDR3 has 12 amino acids. Sequencing used PBMCs, obtained before TCRalphabeta/CD19-depleted stem cell transplant. The source is a child under two years old with acute myeloid leukemia, due to receive a stem cell transplant. The V and J genes are TRBV20-1 and TRBJ1-2, with no clear D. CDR3 sequence reads: CSARVANYGYTF. CDR3 nucleotide sequence: TGCAGTGCTAGAGTGGCTAACTATGGCTACACCTTC.